This TCR beta chain was recorded in a study of regulatory T cells in long-lasting Graves disease (TCRdb year 2021). Concerning the study at large: Patients with newly diagnosed Graves' disease had been on antithyroid drugs for under 3 months. Peripheral blood TCR sequencing and RNA sequencing compared persistent Graves' disease patients with newly diagnosed Graves' disease patients. The study took place in China and was registered as a clinical trial. TCR sequencing covered 13 persistent and approximately 20 newly diagnosed Graves' disease patients, some 33 samples in total.

Measured from the cysteine to the phenylalanine, the CDR3 is 14 residues long. Only the CDR3 DNA stays, 42 bases, in frame from base 1. The junction shows trimming of 8 bases on V and 4 bases on J, and the gene matches do not reach 7 bases of it. Based on the germline V gene, the CDR1 and CDR2 sequences are MDHEN and SYDVKM. Points the paper makes about the study in general: A larger number of public clonotypes was shared among persistent patients (around 3,000) than among newly diagnosed patients (roughly 1,000). Compared with newly diagnosed patients, patients with persistent Graves' disease had lower TCR Shannon entropy and fewer highly expanded clones, which suggests clonal expansion. Sequencing and analysis were limited to the TCR beta chain. Only peripheral blood was studied, because thyroid tissue, the primary lesion, was inaccessible. The small sample size was acknowledged by the authors as a limitation that may reduce accuracy. Persistent disease showed preferential use of TRBV28, TRBJ1-2 and TRBJ2-5, whereas newly diagnosed disease favored TRBV20-1 and TRBJ2-1.

This clonotype was recorded at least ten times. Its antigen is still unknown. Base quality data are lacking; no much larger clone is found one base away. The library was built by means of multiplex PCR. Sequencing was performed on an Illumina HiSeq 4000. To build TCR beta libraries, CDR3 regions were amplified by Arm-PCR using iRepertoire HTBI primers. Gel purification was performed on PCR products prior to sequencing. The authors' pipeline ran thus. Gene usage analysis of CDR3 amino acid clonotypes relied on the approximately 60 TRBV and 14 TRBJ segments identified across samples. Filtered high-quality paired reads were merged into contigs using COPE and FqMerger. BLAST was used to align contigs to IMGT TRBV, TRBD and TRBJ reference genes, and CDR3 was defined according to IMGT. Any clonotype with a frequency above 0.1% was classified as a highly expanded clone. Repertoire diversity was measured by Shannon entropy, and V-J evenness by the Gini coefficient. Public clonotypes were defined as clonotypes shared by more than one individual. The public sequencing data were trimmed at Q25 with fastp and processed into clonotypes with MiXCR by TCRdb, which kept only in-frame beta chains. Rows are unified per CDR3 protein, each entry keeping the most common DNA and genes. What appears here as the V and J calls and clone size reflects TCRdb's work, not the paper's. The sample table shows more than 350,000 distinct CDR3 sequences, and just under 15% are seen once. Of the sample, around 17% falls within the top ten clones.

The intended sense of this specimen's time point label: newly diagnosed GD, antithyroid drugs for less than 3 months. For both TCR sequencing and RNA sequencing, RNA was extracted from PBMCs using TRIzol. The diagnosis of Graves' disease followed American Thyroid Association guidelines. The patients came from an endocrinology department in Xi'an, China. Each patient gave about 9.1 milliliters of peripheral blood, collected in an EDTA anticoagulant tube. Ficoll Paque Plus density gradient separation was used to isolate PBMCs, and no further T cell sorting was done. An Agilent 2100 Bioanalyzer and agarose gel were used to check RNA quality, and a NanoDrop 2000 was used to measure RNA concentration. The same data also went into a second study, on T cells in Graves' hyperthyroidism and ophthalmopathy. In that second paper, the authors write: Graves' hyperthyroidism was defined as stable when no progression to ophthalmopathy occurred over 18 months of follow-up. Hyperthyroidism patients were newly diagnosed, with disease duration under 2 months, and aged 18 to 65 years. Any patient with an uncontrolled infection, another autoimmune disease, pregnancy or lactation was excluded. Clinical symptoms, serum thyroxine and TRAb, thyroid ultrasound, and orbital computed tomography formed the basis for the diagnoses. For the first round of RT-PCR on the TCR CDR3, the HTBI primer set was used together with the Qiagen OneStep RT-PCR kit. Blood samples also contained most of the expanded thyroid clonotypes (frequency above 0.001), which suggests that blood repertoires may reflect thyroid immune responses. A 13 V-J signature model separated ophthalmopathy from stable hyperthyroidism, with just over 85% sensitivity and 81% to 82% specificity in cross-validation and 80%/75% in testing. In validation, progression to ophthalmopathy was predicted by the model with 55% to 71% sensitivity and roughly 76% specificity, a median of around 6.5 months before onset. A discovery cohort of around 100 patients, approximately 45 with Graves' ophthalmopathy and fewer than 65 with stable Graves' hyperthyroidism, was used to find distinguishing TCR V-J signatures. Prospective prediction of ophthalmopathy was tested in an independent validation cohort consisting of 18 hyperthyroidism patients and approximately 16 patients who later progressed to ophthalmopathy. The approximately 98 discovery patients were randomly divided into training and test sets at a 7:3 ratio. Thyroid tissue and blood T-cell repertoires from about six Graves' hyperthyroidism patients were also compared in the study. After blood sampling, hyperthyroidism patients were treated with methimazole at a starting dose of 30 mg daily, and ophthalmopathy patients were treated with high-dose intravenous methylprednisolone. The libraries were constructed in a second round of multiplex PCR and then size-selected and purified. The libraries were sequenced on an Illumina HiSeq2000 using paired-end 100 bp reads. SOAPnuke was used to process the raw data, removing reads that contained adapters or uncalled bases, had a mean Phred below 15, or lacked an exact match to the constant primer or identifier. High-quality paired reads were merged using COPE v1.2.5, and each unique nucleotide sequence was defined as a clonotype. MiTCR v1.1 was used to align clonotypes to the IMGT TRBV, TRBD and TRBJ reference segments. Only V-J combinations with frequency above 0.0001, covering approximately 99% of repertoires, were analysed. The TCS score was defined as F50 (clonal expansion) divided by E x V (chaos), with BLOSUM62-based TCRdist calculated between CDR3 peptides within each V-J. Welch's t-statistics and random forest reduced 514 V-J features to fewer than 15, which were used in a naive Bayes classifier (R e1071). No statistical method was used to fix the sample size in advance, and group allocation was not hidden from the investigators. According to the paper, TCR Vbeta CDR3 sequencing was carried out on around 140 peripheral blood samples, which came from under 50 ophthalmopathy, some 73 hyperthyroidism and about 17 progressor patients.

The receptor comes from a woman aged 30 to 39 with Graves disease. Donor details come from another sample of the same person, matched by shared clones. Recombination connected TRBV28 to TRBJ2-7; the junction holds 11 bases that match TRBD1. Sequenced here: peripheral blood mononuclear cells (PBMCs), sampled at new diagnosis, from a patient treated with antithyroid drugs. The CDR3 is CASCSGTGGYEQYF. The nucleotide sequence is given as TGTGCCAGCTGCTCCGGGACAGGGGGGTACGAGCAGTACTTC.